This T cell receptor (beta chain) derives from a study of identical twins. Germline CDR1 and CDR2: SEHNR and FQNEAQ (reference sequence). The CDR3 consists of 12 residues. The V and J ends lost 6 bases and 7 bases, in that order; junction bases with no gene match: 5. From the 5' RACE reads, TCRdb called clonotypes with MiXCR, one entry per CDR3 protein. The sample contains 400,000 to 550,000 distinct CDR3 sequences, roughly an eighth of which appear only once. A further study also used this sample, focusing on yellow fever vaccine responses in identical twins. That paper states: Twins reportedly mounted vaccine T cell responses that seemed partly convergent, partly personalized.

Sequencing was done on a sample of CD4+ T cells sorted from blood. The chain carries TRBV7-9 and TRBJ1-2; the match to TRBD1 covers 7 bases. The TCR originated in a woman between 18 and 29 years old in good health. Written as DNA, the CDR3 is TGTGCCAGCAGTACAGGGGAGGCTGGCTACACCTTC. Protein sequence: CASSTGEAGYTF.